These 26 T cell receptor beta chains originate from one sample sequenced in a study of human T cells and chemical hapten exposure. Using its own MiXCR run on the RACE reads, TCRdb lists one record per CDR3 protein. The table shows about 180,000 distinct CDR3 sequences, with nearly 30% occurring only once. As to time point: pre-sensitization, week 0. Treatment noted: therapeutic diphenylcyclopropenone sensitization with weekly scalp DPC. The material sequenced was whole blood, taken in connection with sensitization to the hapten diphenylcyclopropenone (DPC). These receptors originate from a young woman with alopecia areata. Some clones in this sample may be carry-over from other donors' samples.

The chain is built from TRBV20-1 and TRBJ1-5; D gene unclear. This CDR3 has 13 amino acids. The V gene's germline CDR1 is DFQATT and CDR2 SNEGSKA (reference sequence). V was shortened by 6 bases and J by 0 bases, with 9 bases between the two germline ends. The CDR3 loop is CSALENSNQPQHF. The DNA for the CDR3 is TGCAGTGCCCTAGAAAATAGCAATCAGCCCCAGCATTTT.

This clonotype turned up a few times. The germline gene is not matched at one end of the junction; a read error may be the cause. The chain combines TRBV5-1 with TRBJ2-1, with 8 bases lining up with TRBD2. Looked up from germline, CDR1 is SGHRS and CDR2 is YFSETQ. The CDR3 consists of 15 residues. The CDR3 is CASSLLADSSNEQFF. In DNA form, the CDR3 reads TGCGCCAGCAGCTTACTAGCGGATTCCTCCAATGAGCAGTTCTTC.

V gene TRBV6-5 combines with J gene TRBJ1-6; TRBD1 agrees at 10 bases. Per germline, CDR1 MNHEY and CDR2 SVGAGI. This CDR3 spans 15 amino acids. Trimming cost V 0 bases and J 8 bases; bases outside gene matches: 1. CDR3 sequence reads: CASSYSTGGHSPLHF. CDR3 nucleotides: TGTGCCAGCAGTTACTCGACAGGGGGCCATTCACCCCTCCACTTT.

The V call is TRBV11-1, the J call TRBJ2-3; D ambiguous. V lost 5 bases to trimming and J lost 0 bases, with 15 bases between them. Germline values: CDR1 SGHAT, CDR2 FQDESV (reference sequence). The CDR3 is 16 residues long. The CDR3: CASSPALSHSTDTQYF. CDR3 bases: TGTGCCAGCAGCCCCGCGTTGAGCCATAGCACAGATACGCAGTATTTT.

This clonotype was detected once. The gene calls are TRBV28 and TRBJ2-7; D perhaps matches TRBD2 (5 bases). The CDR3 extends over 15 amino acids. Germline-derived CDR1 and CDR2 are MDHEN and SYDVKM. V was shortened by 4 bases and J by 3 bases, with 16 bases between the two germline ends. The DNA of the CDR3 is TGTGCCAGCAGTTCCGCCCGGACGGGATTCTACGAGCAGTACTTC. Its protein product is CASSSARTGFYEQYF.

Points on this clonotype: Mismatch with germline at one junction end may stem from a read error. The V call is TRBV28, the J call TRBJ2-2; D not resolved. The CDR3 covers 13 residues. Germline V CDR1 and CDR2: MDHEN, SYDVKM. CDR3: CASTLFFPGELFF. CDR3 sequence (DNA): TGTGCCAGCACTTTATTCTTCCCCGGGGAGCTGTTTTTT.

The chain links TRBV20-1 to TRBJ2-1, with 11 bases identical to TRBD2. This CDR3 is built from 14 residues. Per germline, CDR1 DFQATT and CDR2 SNEGSKA (reference sequence). The V gene end was trimmed by 5 bases and the J gene end by 7 bases; junction bases not matched to a gene: 7. The CDR3 region is CSAGNSGGANEQFF. CDR3 sequence (DNA): TGCAGTGCTGGAAATAGCGGGGGGGCAAATGAGCAGTTCTTC.

This clonotype showed up many times. The genes are TRBV29-1 and TRBJ1-2; D unresolved. CDR3 length: 13 amino acids. With 6 bases removed from V and 3 bases from J, the gap between germline ends came to 14 bases. The germline V gene has CDR1 SQVTM and CDR2 ANQGSEA. CDR3 sequence: CSVGNSAYYGYTF. In DNA form, the CDR3 reads TGCAGCGTGGGCAACAGTGCATACTATGGCTACACCTTC.

This clonotype was detected only a few times. The J gene is TRBJ2-7, the V gene TRBV29-1, with 7 positions matching TRBD1. Losses at the gene ends were 3 bases for V and 3 bases for J; bases not matched to a gene: 5. Germline lookup yields CDR1 SQVTM and CDR2 ANQGSEA. This CDR3 has 13 amino acids. Here the CDR3 reads CSVEGDRDYEQYF. The CDR3 nucleotides read TGCAGCGTTGAGGGCGACAGGGACTACGAGCAGTACTTC.

The chain recombines TRBV29-1 with TRBJ1-2; 10 positions agree with TRBD1. V lost 5 bases, J lost 6 bases, and 6 bases stayed unmatched. The germline V gene encodes CDR1 SQVTM and CDR2 ANQGSEA. The CDR3 sequence is 13 residues long. The DNA of the CDR3 is TGCAGCGTTCTCGACAGGGGGCTCGATGGCTACACCTTC. As protein: CSVLDRGLDGYTF.

This clonotype was seen a few times. This sequence joins TRBV7-2 and TRBJ1-1; the D is unclear. V lost 0 bases and J 0 bases, leaving 2 bases between the germline ends. The CDR3 sequence is 13 residues long. Looked up from germline, CDR1 is SGHTA and CDR2 is FQGNSA. The CDR3: CASSLAMNTEAFF. In DNA, the CDR3 is TGTGCCAGCAGCTTAGCAATGAACACTGAAGCTTTCTTT. Based on the CDR3 plus reference TRBV7-2 and TRBJ1-1, the full variable domain is GAGVSQSPSNKVTEKGKDVELRCDPISGHTALYWYRQSLGQGLEFLIYFQGNSAPDKSGLPSDRFSAERTGGSVSTLTIQRTQQEDSAVYLCASSLAMNTEAFFGQGTRLTVV.

The chain carries TRBV4-3 and TRBJ1-5; D is unclear. The ends were cut back, 0 bases at V and 1 base at J, with 4 bases in the middle. CDR3 length: 14 residues. Germline V gene lookup returns CDR1 LGHNA and CDR2 YSLEER. The CDR3 DNA sequence: TGCGCCAGCAGCCAAGATCTAAGCAATCAGCCCCAGCATTTT. Translating it yields CASSQDLSNQPQHF.

The chain joins TRBV7-2 to TRBJ1-3, with a weak D call TRBD1 (6 bases). The germline V gene encodes CDR1 SGHTA and CDR2 FQGNSA. Trimming removed 5 bases at V and 0 bases at J, with 14 bases between. CDR3 length: 16 residues. The CDR3 region is CASSPQGGASGNTIYF. CDR3 DNA sequence: TGTGCCAGCAGCCCTCAAGGGGGGGCCTCTGGAAACACCATATATTTT.

This chain uses TRBV6-1 with TRBJ1-5; D unclear. The CDR3 is made up of 15 amino acids. Trimming shortened V by 2 bases and J by 5 bases, and 13 bases separated the two germline ends. Germline-derived CDR1 and CDR2 are MNHNS and SASEGT. The CDR3 nucleotides read TGTGCCAGCAGTGAAAGAGGCAGTAGGGATCAGCCCCAGCATTTT. Amino acids: CASSERGSRDQPQHF.

This rearrangement joins TRBV24-1 to TRBJ2-2; D call uncertain. Trimming cost V 2 bases and J 2 bases, with 5 bases left between them. CDR1 is KGHDR and CDR2 is SFDVKD in the germline V gene. This CDR3 spans 14 amino acids. The CDR3 loop is CATSDSRNTGELFF. Here the CDR3 DNA reads TGTGCCACCAGTGATTCCCGTAACACCGGGGAGCTGTTTTTT.

This clonotype was counted between two and nine times. This rearrangement joins TRBV3-1 to TRBJ2-7; no definite D call. Looked up from germline, CDR1 is LGHDT and CDR2 is YNNKEL (reference sequence). Trimming took 1 base from V and 6 from J, leaving 1 base between them. The CDR3 is 10 amino acids. This CDR3 is CASSQAEQYF. The CDR3 DNA sequence: TGTGCCAGCAGCCAAGCCGAGCAGTACTTC.

The chain carries TRBV28 and TRBJ1-1; TRBD1 might be the D (6 bases). Germline V gene data show CDR1 as MDHEN and CDR2 as SYDVKM. Trimming removed 2 bases from V and 6 bases from J, with 7 bases in between. This CDR3 region has 12 residues. The DNA for the CDR3 is TGTGCCAGCAGTTTACAGGGGTCTGAAGCTTTCTTT. It specifies CASSLQGSEAFF. Drawing the rest from reference TRBV28 and TRBJ1-1, the complete variable domain is DVKVTQSSRYLVKRTGEKVFLECVQDMDHENMFWYRQDPGLGLRLIYFSYDVKMKEKGDIPEGYSVSREKKERFSLILESASTNQTSMYLCASSLQGSEAFFGQGTRLTVV.

This clonotype occurred a few times. The V and J genes are TRBV10-3 and TRBJ2-7; 9 bases align to TRBD2. The CDR3 runs 12 residues. Germline V CDR1 and CDR2: ENHRY, SYGVKD. Losses at the gene ends were 11 bases for V and 1 base for J; bases not matched to a gene: 3. CDR3: CASGLASYEQYF. The CDR3 DNA follows: TGTGCCTCGGGACTAGCTTCCTACGAGCAGTACTTC.

The chain carries TRBV18 and TRBJ2-1; D not resolved. Germline CDR1 is KGHSH and CDR2 is LQKENI. This CDR3 has 17 amino acids. V shed 3 bases and J shed 0 bases, with 15 bases lying between them. The CDR3 protein is CASSPPLARSSYNEQFF. The CDR3 region has the DNA TGTGCCAGCTCACCTCCCCTCGCTCGGAGCTCCTACAATGAGCAGTTCTTC.

With regard to this clonotype: A junction end diverges from the germline sequence, so it may reflect a read error. Here the CDR3 reads CVSSPHKADTQYF. The CDR3 DNA reads TGTGTCAGCAGCCCTCACAAGGCAGATACGCAGTATTTT. The chain couples TRBV9 to TRBJ2-3; D not certain. Germline-derived CDR1 and CDR2 are SGDLS and YYNGEE. The CDR3 sequence is 13 residues long.

This clonotype has ten or more counts. This chain's CDR3 is CSTKSINYGYTF. CDR3 DNA: TGCAGCACAAAGTCCATTAACTATGGCTACACCTTC. The chain couples TRBV29-1 to TRBJ1-2; D gene unclear. Germline V gives CDR1 SQVTM, CDR2 ANQGSEA. This CDR3 has 12 residues. Trimming pared 8 bases from V and 1 base from J, leaving 11 bases between.

J is TRBJ2-5 and V is TRBV9; the match to TRBD2 covers 7 bases. With V trimmed by 3 bases and J by 2 bases, 10 bases remained unmatched. The CDR3 spans 16 residues. Germline V gene data show CDR1 as SGDLS and CDR2 as YYNGEE. Written as DNA, the CDR3 is TGTGCCAGCAGCGGGCCCTTCGCGGGAGCGCAAGAGACCCAGTACTTC. Translating it yields CASSGPFAGAQETQYF.

V and J are TRBV5-4 and TRBJ2-7; 8 bases fit TRBD2. The germline CDR1 and CDR2 sequences are SGHNT and YYREEE (reference sequence). The CDR3 loop spans 15 amino acids. The V and J ends lost 4 bases and 7 bases, in that order; junction bases with no gene match: 13. CDR3 nucleotides: TGTGCCAGCAGCCCGGCGAGCGGGGGTTATCGTGAGCAGTACTTC. Translation: CASSPASGGYREQYF.

There are a few counts of this clonotype. This chain links TRBV6-2 or TRBV6-3 with TRBJ1-2; tentative D call: TRBD1 (5 bases). The CDR3 consists of 14 residues. Between the trimmed V and J ends, which lost 4 bases and 7 bases, there was a span of 16 bases. Per germline, CDR1 MNHEY and CDR2 SVGEGT. The CDR3 DNA reads TGTGCCAGCAGTTCCCCCCAGGGAAATGCTGGCTACACCTTC. Protein sequence: CASSSPQGNAGYTF.

This clonotype was detected only a few times. The gene calls are TRBV6-5 and TRBJ2-7; TRBD1 matches at 7 bases. Germline V gene sequence: CDR1 MNHEY, CDR2 SVGAGI. This CDR3 is built from 12 residues. V lost 5 bases, J lost 7 bases, and 5 bases stayed unmatched. The CDR3 bases are TGTGCCAGCAGTCCAGGGGGACGGGAGCAGTACTTC. Residues: CASSPGGREQYF.

V and J are TRBV29-1 and TRBJ2-2, with 9 bases that match TRBD2. Germline values: CDR1 SQVTM, CDR2 ANQGSEA. This CDR3 region has 14 residues. V lost 6 bases, J lost 5 bases, and 7 bases stayed unmatched. CDR3 nucleotides: TGCAGCGTCCCCGGGACTAGCCATACCGGGGAGCTGTTTTTT. Residues: CSVPGTSHTGELFF.